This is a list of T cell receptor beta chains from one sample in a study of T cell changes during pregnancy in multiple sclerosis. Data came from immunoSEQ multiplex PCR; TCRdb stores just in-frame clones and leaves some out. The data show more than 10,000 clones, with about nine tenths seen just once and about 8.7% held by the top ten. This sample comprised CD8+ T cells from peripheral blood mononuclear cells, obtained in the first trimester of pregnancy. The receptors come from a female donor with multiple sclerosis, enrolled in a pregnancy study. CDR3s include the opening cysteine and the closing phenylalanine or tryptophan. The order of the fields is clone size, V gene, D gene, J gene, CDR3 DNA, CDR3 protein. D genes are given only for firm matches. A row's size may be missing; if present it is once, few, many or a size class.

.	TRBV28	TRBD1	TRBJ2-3	TGTGCCAGCAGCTGGGGACAGGGGGGCACAGATACGCAGTATTTT	CASSWGQGGTDTQYF
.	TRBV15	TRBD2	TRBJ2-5	TGTGCCACCAGCAGAGAGAACGGGGGGCAAGAGACCCAGTACTTC	CATSRENGGQETQYF
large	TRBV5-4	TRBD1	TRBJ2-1	TGTGCCAGCAGAAAACCTCCGGGACAGGGTAAGGATGAGCAGTTCTTC	CASRKPPGQGKDEQFF
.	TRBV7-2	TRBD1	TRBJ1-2	TGTGCCAGCAGCTCTTTCGATTTCCGGGACAGGGTTGGAGGCTACACCTTC	CASSSFDFRDRVGGYTF
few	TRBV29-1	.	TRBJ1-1	TGCAGCGGGCGGGGGTGGGACACTGAAGCTTTCTTT	CSGRGWDTEAFF
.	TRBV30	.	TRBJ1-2	TGTGCCTGGAGTGTACTTGGGAGCGTGTATGGCTACACCTTC	CAWSVLGSVYGYTF
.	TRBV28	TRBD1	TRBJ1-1	TGTGCCAGCACCGAAATACAGGGGGCGGGGATGAACACTGAAGCTTTCTTT	CASTEIQGAGMNTEAFF
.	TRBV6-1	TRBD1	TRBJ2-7	TGTGCCACGGGACAGGGTGGGGGGTTCTACGAGCAGTACTTC	CATGQGGGFYEQYF
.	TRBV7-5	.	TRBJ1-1	TGTGCCAGCAGCTCTTACAGTAACACTGAAGCTTTCTTT	CASSSYSNTEAFF
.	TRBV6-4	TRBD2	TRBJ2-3	TGTGCCAGCAGTGGACTAGCGGGGGCAGATACGCAGTATTTT	CASSGLAGADTQYF
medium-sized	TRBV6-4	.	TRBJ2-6	TGTGCCAGCACAGATGAGGCCTCTGGGGCCAACGTCCTGACTTTC	CASTDEASGANVLTF